What follows are 18 T cell receptor beta chains derived from one specimen sequenced in a study of control samples from healthy donors and cancer patients. Data came from immunoSEQ multiplex PCR; TCRdb stores just in-frame clones and leaves some out. The repertoire consists of around 130,000 clones, with nearly 90% occurring once and the leading ten covering roughly 3.2%. Sample: blood. These receptors all stem from a middle-aged man in good health.

V usage is TRBV10-3 and J usage is TRBJ2-5; tentative D call: TRBD1 (6 bases). The CDR3 is 15 amino acids. CDR1 is ENHRY and CDR2 is SYGVKD in the germline V gene. V lost 3 bases and J lost 5, with 16 bases in between. The chain's CDR3 is CAISERNRVWETQYF. The CDR3 DNA reads TGTGCCATCAGTGAACGAAACAGGGTTTGGGAGACCCAGTACTTC.

V and J are TRBV2 and TRBJ2-7; the D gene is possibly TRBD1 (5 bases). Germline V gene sequence: CDR1 SNHLY, CDR2 FYNNEI. With 4 bases removed from V and 3 bases from J, the gap between germline ends came to 10 bases. This CDR3 spans 13 amino acids. Written as DNA, the CDR3 is TGTGCCAGCAGTGGGAACAGGATCTACGAGCAGTACTTC. The encoded protein is CASSGNRIYEQYF.

The chain recombines TRBV20-1 with TRBJ2-1; 12 bases line up with TRBD2. The J segment lost 5 bases and the V segment lost 3 bases, leaving 11 bases of the junction unmatched. The CDR3 extends over 17 amino acids. Germline V gene data show CDR1 as DFQATT and CDR2 as SNEGSKA (reference sequence). CDR3 sequence (DNA): TGCAGTGCTAGTCGACTAGCGGGGGCCCCTCAACACAATGAGCAGTTCTTC. Its protein is CSASRLAGAPQHNEQFF.

This clone was counted a single time. The chain recombines TRBV24-1 with TRBJ2-7; maybe TRBD1 (5 bases). V lost 7 bases to trimming and J lost 3 bases, with 9 bases between them. The CDR3 has 12 residues. In germline, CDR1 is KGHDR, CDR2 SFDVKD. CDR3 DNA sequence: TGTGCCACCAGCCAAGGGGACTACGAGCAGTACTTC. This sequence encodes CATSQGDYEQYF.

The CDR3 DNA sequence: TGTGCCAGTAGCACCGGGACAGGTTATGAAAAACTGTTTTTT. Amino acid sequence: CASSTGTGYEKLFF. The genes are TRBV19 and TRBJ1-4; 8 bases align to TRBD1. The J segment lost 6 bases and the V segment lost 6 bases, leaving 6 bases of the junction unmatched. CDR1 is LNHDA and CDR2 is SQIVND in the germline V gene (reference sequence). The CDR3 loop spans 14 amino acids.

V is TRBV7-3 and J is TRBJ1-2; tentatively, D is TRBD1 (6 bases). The germline CDR1 and CDR2 sequences are SGHTA and FQGTGA. This CDR3 is built from 13 residues. V gave up 6 bases and J gave up 8 bases, with 16 bases separating them. For the CDR3, the DNA is TGTGCCAGCAGTCGGATACAGGGTGAGGGCTACACCTTC. It specifies CASSRIQGEGYTF.

The chain employs TRBV19 and TRBJ1-4; possibly TRBD1 for D (5 bases). CDR3 length: 14 amino acids. Germline CDR1 is LNHDA and CDR2 is SQIVND (reference sequence). Trimming took off 3 bases at V and 8 bases at J, with 13 bases between the two ends. CDR3 residues: CASSIRQGGEKLFF. The DNA for the CDR3 is TGTGCCAGTAGTATTCGGCAGGGTGGGGAAAAACTGTTTTTT. The variable domain in full, with the rest retrieved from reference TRBV19 and TRBJ1-4, is DGGITQSPKYLFRKEGQNVTLSCEQNLNHDAMYWYRQDPGQGLRLIYYSQIVNDFQKGDIAEGYSVSREKKESFPLTVTSAQKNPTAFYLCASSIRQGGEKLFFGSGTQLSVL.

The chain uses TRBV3-1 (or the pseudogene TRBV3-2) and TRBJ1-1; tentative D call: TRBD1 (6 bases). The length of the CDR3 is 16 residues. The V end lost 3 bases, the J end lost 0 bases, and 14 bases lay between the germline ends. Germline assignment: CDR1 LGHDT and CDR2 YNNKEL (reference sequence). The CDR3 loop is CASSHGQRMMNTEAFF. As DNA, the CDR3 is TGTGCCAGCAGCCACGGACAGAGAATGATGAACACTGAAGCTTTCTTT.

This chain uses TRBV5-1 with TRBJ2-7; a weak D match, TRBD2 (5 bases). V lost 4 bases and J 7 bases, leaving 18 bases between the germline ends. The CDR3 is made up of 14 amino acids. Germline values: CDR1 SGHRS, CDR2 YFSETQ. CDR3 residues: CASSADSLPGEQYF. In DNA, the CDR3 is TGCGCCAGCAGCGCGGACTCCCTCCCGGGGGAGCAGTACTTC.

The genes are TRBV30 and TRBJ1-6; no reliable D call. V lost 0 bases, J lost 5 bases, and 14 bases lay in between. Germline CDR1 reads GTSNPN; CDR2 reads SVGIG (reference sequence). The CDR3 consists of 16 residues. CDR3: CAWSVGVAEDNSPLHF. CDR3 sequence (DNA): TGTGCCTGGAGTGTTGGTGTGGCAGAAGATAATTCACCCCTCCACTTT.

The V call is TRBV15, the J call TRBJ2-3; no clear D. This CDR3 is built from 16 residues. V lost 0 bases and J 2 bases, leaving 12 bases between the germline ends. Germline V gene lookup returns CDR1 LNHNV and CDR2 YYDKDF (reference sequence). This chain's CDR3 is CATSRDLGSNTDTQYF. The CDR3 coding sequence is TGTGCCACCAGCAGAGATCTCGGCAGCAACACAGATACGCAGTATTTT.

This rearrangement joins TRBV30 to TRBJ1-2; D is undetermined. Trimming cost V 2 bases and J 7 bases, with 14 bases left between them. Per the germline V gene, CDR1 is GTSNPN and CDR2 is SVGIG (reference sequence). The CDR3 loop spans 13 amino acids. The CDR3 DNA reads as TGTGCCTGGAGTCCCTCCCCAGCGCCTGGCTACACCTTC. This gives the protein CAWSPSPAPGYTF.

The rearrangement joins TRBV7-8 to TRBJ2-5, with D maybe TRBD1 (5 bases). This CDR3 has 14 residues. Germline assignment: CDR1 SGHVS and CDR2 FQNEAQ. V lost 5 bases and J 4 bases, leaving 14 bases between the germline ends. The CDR3 DNA is TGTGCCAGCAGCCTCGACAGACTGCTAGAGACCCAGTACTTC. This translates into CASSLDRLLETQYF.

The genes are TRBV6-1 and TRBJ2-5; maybe TRBD1 (5 bases). V was cut by 1 base and J by 5 bases, with 11 bases left in between. There are 14 residues in the CDR3. Germline V gene sequence: CDR1 MNHNS, CDR2 SASEGT. The CDR3 region is CASSEDYGAETQYF. The CDR3 DNA reads as TGTGCCAGCAGTGAAGATTATGGGGCTGAGACCCAGTACTTC.

There are a few counts of this clone. The chain couples TRBV3-1 (or the pseudogene TRBV3-2) to TRBJ2-1, with 9 bases lining up with TRBD1. CDR1 LGHDT and CDR2 YNNKEL come from the germline V gene (reference sequence). The CDR3 is 12 amino acids. V was pared by 4 bases and J by 9 bases, with 1 base of the junction left unmatched. The CDR3, as DNA: TGTGCCAGCAGCCGGGACAGGGTTGAGCAGTTCTTC. This encodes CASSRDRVEQFF.

V usage is TRBV6-1 and J usage is TRBJ2-7; D not resolved. The CDR3 is 12 residues long. The germline V and J ends were trimmed by 3 bases and 4 bases, with 7 bases remaining between them. Per germline, CDR1 MNHNS and CDR2 SASEGT. CDR3 loop: CASSDLGYEQYF. CDR3 DNA: TGTGCCAGCAGTGACCTAGGATACGAGCAGTACTTC.

The J gene is TRBJ2-1, the V gene TRBV24-1; 11 nucleotides agree with TRBD2. The CDR3 has 15 residues. V was clipped by 11 bases and J by 5 bases; unmatched bases: 10. Germline values: CDR1 KGHDR, CDR2 SFDVKD. The CDR3 sequence: CAIGTSGARNNEQFF. DNA of the CDR3: TGTGCCATCGGGACTAGCGGAGCGCGTAACAATGAGCAGTTCTTC.

The chain combines TRBV28 with TRBJ2-3; TRBD1 matches 8 bases. Germline V gene sequence: CDR1 MDHEN, CDR2 SYDVKM. Trimming took 6 bases from V and 2 from J; bases not matched to a gene: 13. This CDR3 comprises 17 residues. The CDR3 here is CASSYSDRGPSTDTQYF. In nucleotides, the CDR3 is TGTGCCAGCAGCTACTCCGACAGGGGCCCTTCCACAGATACGCAGTATTTT.